Presented here are 2 T cell receptor delta chains from one specimen sequenced in a study of gamma-delta chains in newborns, infants, children. TCRdb called clones anew from the reads with CATT. The sample records around 3,300 delta-chain clones, 0.25% to 0.3% being singletons. The sequenced sample consisted of blood. These receptors all stem from a child who was a newborn, infant or young child, either healthy, febrile or measles-vaccinated (not recorded which).

In this sample, this clone is hyperexpanded. In the same sample, other DNA sequences code for this CDR3. The genes are TRDV2 and TRDJ3; TRDD3 might be the D (6 bases). The CDR3 runs to 16 residues. Trimming pared 1 base from V and 0 bases from J, leaving 6 bases between. CDR1 is GEAIGNYY and CDR2 is EKD in the germline V gene. CDR3 nucleotide sequence: TGTGCCTGTGACACTGGGGGCTCCTGGGACACCCGACAGATGTTTTTC. Protein product: CACDTGGSWDTRQMFF.

This clone came up a few times. Translating this DNA gives a protein that differs at residue 10 from the TCRdb one, which belongs to a much larger clone; a read error is likely, and the protein shown is this translation. The gene calls are TRDV2 and TRDJ2; TRDD3 aligns across 8 bases. The CDR3 contains 14 residues. Germline V gene sequence: CDR1 GEAIGNYY, CDR2 EKD. CDR3: CACDTWGMTVQLFF. CDR3 bases: TGTGCCTGTGACACCTGGGGGATGACAGTACAACTCTTCTTT.